These 30 T cell receptor beta chains share one sample of origin, sequenced in a study of blood T cell repertoires in COVID-19. Sequenced by immunoSEQ multiplex PCR; TCRdb stores in-frame clones only, minus some. The sample yields about 260,000 clones, about 87% seen once. The sample comprised PBMCs or T cells enriched from blood (not recorded which). These receptors all come from a middle-aged man who had been exposed to COVID-19.

This clone showed up just a few times. V is TRBV18 and J is TRBJ1-2; D may be TRBD1 (6 bases). This CDR3 comprises 14 residues. Germline V gene data show CDR1 as KGHSH and CDR2 as LQKENI. The ends were cut back, 3 bases at V and 4 bases at J, with 12 bases in the middle. CDR3 nucleotides: TGTGCCAGCTCACCCTCAGGGGAGGGCTATGGCTACACCTTC. It translates to CASSPSGEGYGYTF.

This clone was seen only once. The chain recombines TRBV18 with TRBJ2-7; perhaps TRBD1 as D (6 bases). Germline assignment: CDR1 KGHSH and CDR2 LQKENI. The length of the CDR3 is 14 residues. Trimming took 5 bases from V and 1 from J, leaving 12 bases between them. The CDR3 nucleotides are TGTGCCAGCTCATCCTACAGGGATTCCTACGAGCAGTACTTC. This gives the protein CASSSYRDSYEQYF. The whole variable domain, remainder taken from reference TRBV18 and TRBJ2-7, is NAGVMQNPRHLVRRRGQEARLRCSPMKGHSHVYWYRQLPEEGLKFMVYLQKENIIDESGMPKERFSAEFPKEGPSILRIQQVVRGDSAAYFCASSSYRDSYEQYFGPGTRLTVT.

This chain joins TRBV9 and TRBJ2-3; D remains ambiguous. CDR1 and CDR2 (germline): SGDLS, YYNGEE. V dropped 1 base and J dropped 5 bases, with 8 bases sitting between them. This CDR3 has 13 amino acids. The CDR3 region is CASSVSRGDTQYF. Here the CDR3 DNA reads TGTGCCAGCAGCGTAAGCAGAGGAGATACGCAGTATTTT.

The chain carries TRBV7-2 and TRBJ2-1; TRBD1 might be the D (6 bases). CDR3 length equals 12 residues. Germline V lookup: CDR1 SGHTA, CDR2 FQGNSA. The V gene lost 0 bases and the J gene lost 9 bases, with 6 bases spanning the gap. DNA for the CDR3: TGTGCCAGCAGCTTAGCAGGGGGTGAGCAGTTCTTC. It codes for CASSLAGGEQFF.

The chain recombines TRBV11-2 with TRBJ1-5; D gene ambiguous. The CDR3 covers 13 residues. Germline lookup yields CDR1 SGHAT and CDR2 FQNNGV. The V end lost 5 bases, the J end lost 7 bases, and 12 bases lay between the germline ends. The CDR3 is CASSRGTGQPQHF. CDR3 coding DNA: TGTGCCAGCAGCCGTGGTACGGGGCAGCCCCAGCATTTT.

The genes are TRBV28 and TRBJ2-7, with a tentative D call TRBD2 (7 bases). V was clipped by 4 bases and J by 3 bases, with 16 bases between them. The CDR3 loop spans 15 amino acids. Germline CDR1 MDHEN, CDR2 SYDVKM. The CDR3 loop reads CASSSLWGGLYEQYF. The CDR3 coding sequence is TGTGCCAGCAGTTCTCTTTGGGGGGGGCTCTACGAGCAGTACTTC.

The V call is TRBV5-6, the J call TRBJ2-1; TRBD1 matches at 7 bases. With 2 bases clipped from V and 4 bases from J, the junction kept 6 bases outside the gene matches. CDR3 size: 15 residues. In germline, CDR1 is SGHDT, CDR2 YYEEEE. The CDR3 DNA reads as TGTGCCAGCAGCTTCGTAACAGGGGAGTACAATGAGCAGTTCTTC. Protein: CASSFVTGEYNEQFF.

This chain links TRBV11-2 with TRBJ2-5, with TRBD2 identical over 14 bases. In germline, CDR1 is SGHAT, CDR2 FQNNGV. J gave up 4 bases and V 5 bases, and 3 bases lay outside the gene matches. This CDR3 is 15 amino acids long. The CDR3 reads CASSGTSGRLETQYF. The CDR3 DNA follows: TGTGCCAGCAGCGGGACTAGCGGGAGACTAGAGACCCAGTACTTC.

The chain combines TRBV2 with TRBJ1-2, with a weak D call TRBD1 (5 bases). V was pared by 8 bases and J by 1 base, with 23 bases between. This CDR3 has 17 amino acids. Germline CDR1 SNHLY, CDR2 FYNNEI. CDR3 bases: TGTGCCAGCGCCGGGAGGCGGGACCTTTACTATAACTATGGCTACACCTTC. Amino acid sequence: CASAGRRDLYYNYGYTF.

V usage is TRBV11-1 and J usage is TRBJ2-1; D gene unclear. V was cut by 5 bases and J by 0 bases, with 14 bases left in between. The CDR3 length is 16 residues. The germline V gene has CDR1 SGHAT and CDR2 FQDESV (reference sequence). DNA for the CDR3: TGTGCCAGCAGCCACCGAGGCCCGAGCTCCTACAATGAGCAGTTCTTC. Its translation is CASSHRGPSSYNEQFF.

The rearrangement links TRBV5-1 to TRBJ2-5; D is perhaps TRBD1 (5 bases). The CDR3 is made up of 15 amino acids. Germline V gene data show CDR1 as SGHRS and CDR2 as YFSETQ. Deletions cut 2 bases from V and 2 bases from J, with 13 bases between. CDR3 sequence (DNA): TGCGCCAGCAGCTTTCAAGGGGCCAGACAAGAGACCCAGTACTTC. This gives the protein CASSFQGARQETQYF.

This sequence joins TRBV30 and TRBJ1-4; TRBD1 aligns across 9 bases. Per germline, CDR1 GTSNPN and CDR2 SVGIG (reference sequence). The CDR3 extends over 13 amino acids. Trimming took 5 bases from V and 7 from J; bases not matched to a gene: 5. This CDR3 is CAWGTGLGEKLFF. The CDR3 nucleotides are TGTGCCTGGGGGACAGGGTTGGGTGAAAAACTGTTTTTT.

The chain employs TRBV4-2 and TRBJ2-4; TRBD1 matches at 7 bases. The CDR3 length is 17 residues. Germline values: CDR1 LGHNA, CDR2 YNFKEQ. V dropped 0 bases and J dropped 1; count of bases not matched to a gene: 6. CDR3 sequence (DNA): TGTGCCAGCAGCCAAGATGTGAGGGGGCGGGCCAAAAACATTCAGTACTTC. Translating gives CASSQDVRGRAKNIQYF.

V usage is TRBV18 and J usage is TRBJ1-2, with 10 bases aligning to TRBD1. The trim removed 2 bases at V and 4 bases at J, leaving 7 bases unmatched. Germline V gene lookup returns CDR1 KGHSH and CDR2 LQKENI. This CDR3 spans 16 amino acids. As DNA, the CDR3 is TGTGCCAGCTCACCAATCGGGACAGGGGTATCCTATGGCTACACCTTC. Translated: CASSPIGTGVSYGYTF.

The chain has TRBV28 and TRBJ2-7; 7 nucleotides agree with TRBD1. This CDR3 comprises 13 residues. Germline assignment: CDR1 MDHEN and CDR2 SYDVKM. V lost 5 bases, J lost 10 bases, and 11 bases stayed unmatched. CDR3 DNA sequence: TGTGCCAGCAGTACCCAGACAGGGACAGTTCAGTACTTC. It translates to CASSTQTGTVQYF.

The chain employs TRBV28 and TRBJ1-1; 9 nucleotides agree with TRBD1. CDR3 size: 14 residues. The germline gives CDR1 MDHEN, CDR2 SYDVKM. With V trimmed by 5 bases and J by 5 bases, 6 bases remained unmatched. The CDR3 sequence is CASSQQGAGTEAFF. The CDR3 DNA reads as TGTGCCAGCAGTCAACAGGGGGCCGGGACTGAAGCTTTCTTT.

The rearrangement uses TRBV28 and TRBJ2-3, with D perhaps TRBD2 (6 bases). Germline CDR1 and CDR2: MDHEN and SYDVKM. This CDR3 comprises 13 residues. Trimming cost V 7 bases and J 1 base, with 9 bases left between them. The CDR3 nucleotides read TGTGCCAGCACGCGGGGAGGCACAGATACGCAGTATTTT. It is translated as CASTRGGTDTQYF.

This chain connects TRBV5-1 to TRBJ2-3; 13 bases line up with TRBD2. The CDR3 totals 17 residues. Germline V gene sequence: CDR1 SGHRS, CDR2 YFSETQ. After removal of 0 bases from V and 4 bases from J, the junction contained 5 bases not matched to a gene. The CDR3 loop is CASSLVLAGGPADTQYF. CDR3 nucleotide sequence: TGCGCCAGCAGCTTGGTACTAGCGGGAGGGCCGGCAGATACGCAGTATTTT.

The V gene is TRBV10-3, the J gene TRBJ2-3; TRBD1 aligns across 11 bases. The CDR3 consists of 17 residues. CDR1 and CDR2 (germline): ENHRY, SYGVKD. Trimming removed 0 bases from V and 2 bases from J; junction bases left unmatched: 4. CDR3 loop: CAISESSGQGVTDTQYF. Here the CDR3 DNA reads TGTGCCATCAGTGAGTCCTCGGGACAGGGGGTCACAGATACGCAGTATTTT.

The chain has TRBV15 and TRBJ2-1, with TRBD2 identical over 7 bases. Germline CDR1 is LNHNV and CDR2 is YYDKDF (reference sequence). The length of the CDR3 is 16 residues. The V gene end was trimmed by 0 bases and the J gene end by 1 base; junction bases not matched to a gene: 3. CDR3 in DNA: TGTGCCACCAGCAGAGATCCAGCGGGATCCTACAATGAGCAGTTCTTC. Encoded protein: CATSRDPAGSYNEQFF. Looking up the rest from reference TRBV15 and TRBJ2-1 gives the full variable domain: DAMVIQNPRYQVTQFGKPVTLSCSQTLNHNVMYWYQQKSSQAPKLLFHYYDKDFNNEADTPDNFQSRRPNTSFCFLDIRSPGLGDTAMYLCATSRDPAGSYNEQFFGPGTRLTVL.

V is TRBV28 and J is TRBJ1-2; TRBD1 is a possible D gene (5 bases). Trimming shortened V by 3 bases and J by 3 bases, and 14 bases separated the two germline ends. CDR1 and CDR2 from the germline V gene are MDHEN and SYDVKM. The CDR3 spans 15 residues. CDR3 in DNA: TGTGCCAGCAGTTTGGGGGGAATGGGGCACTATGGCTACACCTTC. This translates into CASSLGGMGHYGYTF.

The chain carries TRBV2 and TRBJ1-5; 7 bases match TRBD1. CDR3 length: 14 amino acids. V lost 4 bases and J lost 7; bases outside the gene matches: 7. CDR1 is SNHLY and CDR2 is FYNNEI in the germline V gene. CDR3 nucleotides: TGTGCCAGCAGTGTAAGGACAGGCCCGCAGCCCCAGCATTTT. It translates to CASSVRTGPQPQHF.

The rearrangement links TRBV10-3 to TRBJ2-1, with 11 bases aligning to TRBD2. CDR3 length equals 17 residues. J lost 6 bases, V lost 2 bases, and 9 bases had no gene match. Germline V gene sequence: CDR1 ENHRY, CDR2 SYGVKD. The DNA of the CDR3 is TGTGCCATCAGTGAGGCAAAACTAGCGGGAGTAGTCAATGAGCAGTTCTTC. Translated, it gives CAISEAKLAGVVNEQFF.

The V and J genes are TRBV23-1 and TRBJ1-2; D not certain. TRBV23-1 is identified as an open reading frame with a role that is uncertain. Trimming shortened V by 0 bases and J by 6 bases, and 20 bases separated the two germline ends. The CDR3 runs 17 residues. CDR3: CASSQSNMLCLCDGYTF. The CDR3 region has the DNA TGCGCCAGCAGTCAATCGAATATGCTATGTCTGTGTGATGGCTACACCTTC.

This clone was observed a handful of times. This chain links TRBV10-3 with TRBJ1-2; the D is unclear. Trimming took off 9 bases at V and 5 bases at J, with 13 bases between the two ends. This CDR3 has 12 residues. Germline V lookup: CDR1 ENHRY, CDR2 SYGVKD. CDR3 DNA sequence: TGTGCCATTAGCAGAGCGGAGTATGGCTACACCTTC. It is translated as CAISRAEYGYTF.

This clone was seen only once. The chain joins TRBV28 to TRBJ2-1, with TRBD2 matching 13 bases. The V gene end was trimmed by 1 base and the J gene end by 0 bases; junction bases not matched to a gene: 18. This CDR3 comprises 23 residues. CDR1 and CDR2 (germline): MDHEN, SYDVKM. In nucleotides, the CDR3 is TGTGCCAGCAGTTTATTAGTATGGACTAGCGGGGGTCTGTCCCCTAGCTCCTACAATGAGCAGTTCTTC. Protein: CASSLLVWTSGGLSPSSYNEQFF. The full variable domain, with the rest looked up from reference TRBV28 and TRBJ2-1, is DVKVTQSSRYLVKRTGEKVFLECVQDMDHENMFWYRQDPGLGLRLIYFSYDVKMKEKGDIPEGYSVSREKKERFSLILESASTNQTSMYLCASSLLVWTSGGLSPSSYNEQFFGPGTRLTVL.

The chain uses TRBV15 and TRBJ1-1; TRBD1 agrees at 9 bases. V dropped 5 bases and J dropped 5; count of bases not matched to a gene: 9. This CDR3 has 15 amino acids. Germline values: CDR1 LNHNV, CDR2 YYDKDF (reference sequence). The CDR3 coding sequence is TGTGCCACCAGCGGCGGGACAGGGCGGAGGACTGAAGCTTTCTTT. This translates into CATSGGTGRRTEAFF.

This sequence joins TRBV4-2 and TRBJ2-3; no definite D call. This CDR3 is built from 17 residues. Germline V gene sequence: CDR1 LGHNA, CDR2 YNFKEQ. Between the trimmed V and J ends, which lost 1 base and 3 bases, there was a span of 17 bases. CDR3 amino acids: CASSQASLPSRTDTQYF. The CDR3 nucleotides are TGTGCCAGCAGCCAAGCTTCCTTACCATCCCGGACAGATACGCAGTATTTT.

The V and J genes are TRBV6-6 and TRBJ2-5; a weak D match, TRBD1 (5 bases). V gave up 2 bases and J gave up 5 bases, with 12 bases separating them. Looked up from germline, CDR1 is MNHNY and CDR2 is SVGAGI (reference sequence). This CDR3 region has 14 residues. CDR3 in amino acids: CASSYGHSRETQYF. The DNA of the CDR3 is TGTGCCAGCAGTTACGGACATTCCCGGGAGACCCAGTACTTC.

The chain recombines TRBV7-9 with TRBJ2-7; D is undetermined. The CDR3 loop spans 14 amino acids. Germline loops: CDR1 SEHNR, CDR2 FQNEAQ (reference sequence). Trimming shortened V by 3 bases and J by 4 bases, and 13 bases separated the two germline ends. CDR3 in DNA: TGTGCCAGCAGCTTGCGACTCTCGTCATACGAGCAGTACGTC. Its protein product is CASSLRLSSYEQYV.